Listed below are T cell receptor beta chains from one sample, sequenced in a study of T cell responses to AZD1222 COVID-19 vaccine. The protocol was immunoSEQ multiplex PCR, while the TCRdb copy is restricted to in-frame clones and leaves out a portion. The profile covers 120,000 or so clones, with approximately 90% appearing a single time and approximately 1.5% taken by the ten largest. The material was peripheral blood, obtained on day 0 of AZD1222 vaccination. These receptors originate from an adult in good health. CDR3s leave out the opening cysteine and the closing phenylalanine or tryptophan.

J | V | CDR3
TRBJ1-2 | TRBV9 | ASSVNRGYGYT
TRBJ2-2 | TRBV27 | ASSQAAYPTGELF
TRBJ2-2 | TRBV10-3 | AISGPTNTGELF
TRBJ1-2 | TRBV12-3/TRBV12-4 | ASSPQGDYGYT
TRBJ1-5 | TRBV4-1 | ASSLDPGTGGRGNQPQH
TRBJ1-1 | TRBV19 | ANPAPAPRGTEAF
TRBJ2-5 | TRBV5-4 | ASSGGRETQY
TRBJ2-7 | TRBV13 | ASSFGTHYEQY
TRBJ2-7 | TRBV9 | ASSVGTVNYEQY
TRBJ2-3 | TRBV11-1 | ASSLADTQY
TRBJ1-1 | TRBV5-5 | ASSFGGNTEAF
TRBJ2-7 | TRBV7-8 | ASSSRPAGGPYEQY
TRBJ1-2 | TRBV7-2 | ASSPDARLGYT
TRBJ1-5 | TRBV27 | ASSLSGTAYSNQPQH
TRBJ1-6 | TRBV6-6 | ASSPKKSSNSPLH
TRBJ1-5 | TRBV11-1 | ASRYKGNQPQH
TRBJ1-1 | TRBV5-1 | ASSLVEGSTEAF
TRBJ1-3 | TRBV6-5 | ASSSGTAGNTIY
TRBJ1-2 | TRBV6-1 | ASSEDRGYGYT
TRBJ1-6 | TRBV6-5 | ASIPSWQTNSPLH
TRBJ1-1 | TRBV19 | ASGQGAGNTEAF
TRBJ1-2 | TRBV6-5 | AITSGGTSFYGYT
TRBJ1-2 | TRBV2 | ASGGGGGYGYT
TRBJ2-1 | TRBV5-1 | ASSLNTGGNEQF
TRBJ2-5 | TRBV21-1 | ASSTPRVKATYPQETQY
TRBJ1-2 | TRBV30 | AWSVPGFYT
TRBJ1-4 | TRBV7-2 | ASSLWLATNEKLF
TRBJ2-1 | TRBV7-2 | ASSSRTSGVNEQF
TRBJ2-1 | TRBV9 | ASSVGLGGPYNEQF
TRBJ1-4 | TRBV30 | AWSRGLGGRRLF
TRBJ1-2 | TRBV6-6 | ASTLTRNYGYT
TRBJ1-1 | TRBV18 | ASSVAGTGHTEAF
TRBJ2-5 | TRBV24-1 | ATSEVGPGGKTQY
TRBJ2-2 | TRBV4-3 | ASSQDPGAAGHTGELF
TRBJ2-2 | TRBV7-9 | ASSPSVGQGNTGELF
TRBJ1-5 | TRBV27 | ASSPNYSNQPQH
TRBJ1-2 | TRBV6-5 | ASSRVQGDYGYT
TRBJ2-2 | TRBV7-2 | ASSLRLVGSGELF
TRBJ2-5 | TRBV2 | ASSVLAAKETQY
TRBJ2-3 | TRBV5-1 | ASSVRGTDTQY
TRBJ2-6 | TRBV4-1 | ASSQDLRTGLGANVLT
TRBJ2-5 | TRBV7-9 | ASSFRDQGQETQY
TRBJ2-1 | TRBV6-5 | ASSYNLADYSEQF
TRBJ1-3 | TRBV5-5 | ASSFEGYSGNTIY
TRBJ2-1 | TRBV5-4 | AAYGPASGAYNEQF